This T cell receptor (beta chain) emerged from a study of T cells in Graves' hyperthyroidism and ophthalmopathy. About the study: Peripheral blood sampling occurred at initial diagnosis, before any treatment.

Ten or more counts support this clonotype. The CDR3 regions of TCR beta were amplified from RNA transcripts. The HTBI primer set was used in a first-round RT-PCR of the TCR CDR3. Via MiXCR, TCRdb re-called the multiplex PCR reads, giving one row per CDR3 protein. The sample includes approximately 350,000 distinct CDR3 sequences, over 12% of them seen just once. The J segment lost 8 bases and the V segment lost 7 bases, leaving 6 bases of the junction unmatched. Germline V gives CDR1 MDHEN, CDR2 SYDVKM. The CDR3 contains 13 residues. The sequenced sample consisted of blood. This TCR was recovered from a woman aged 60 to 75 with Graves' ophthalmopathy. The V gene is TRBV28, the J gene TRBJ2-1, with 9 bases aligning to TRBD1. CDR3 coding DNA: TGTGCCAGCACCGGGACAGGGTTGGATGAGCAGTTCTTC. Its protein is CASTGTGLDEQFF.